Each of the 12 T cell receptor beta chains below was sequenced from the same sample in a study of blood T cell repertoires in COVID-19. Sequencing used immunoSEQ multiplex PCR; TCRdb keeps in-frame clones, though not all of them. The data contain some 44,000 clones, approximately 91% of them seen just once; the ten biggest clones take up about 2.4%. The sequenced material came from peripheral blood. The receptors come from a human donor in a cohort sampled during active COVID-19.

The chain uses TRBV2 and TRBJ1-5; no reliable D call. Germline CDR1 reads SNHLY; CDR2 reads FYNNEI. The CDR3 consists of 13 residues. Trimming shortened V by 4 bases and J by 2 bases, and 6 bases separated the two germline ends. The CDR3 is CASSAYGNQPQHF. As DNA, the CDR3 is TGTGCCAGCAGTGCCTATGGCAATCAGCCCCAGCATTTT.

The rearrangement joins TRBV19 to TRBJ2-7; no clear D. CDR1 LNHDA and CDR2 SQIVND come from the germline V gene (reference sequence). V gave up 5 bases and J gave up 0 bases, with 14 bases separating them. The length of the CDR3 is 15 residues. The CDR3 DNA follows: TGTGCCAGTAGTTCGTCGTCGCTCAGCTCCTACGAGCAGTACTTC. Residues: CASSSSSLSSYEQYF.

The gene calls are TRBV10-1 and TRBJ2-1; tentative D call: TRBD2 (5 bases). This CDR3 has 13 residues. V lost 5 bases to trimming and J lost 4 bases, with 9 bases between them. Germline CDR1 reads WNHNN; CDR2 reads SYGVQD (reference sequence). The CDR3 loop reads CASSKEGYNEQFF. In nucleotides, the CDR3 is TGCGCCAGCAGTAAAGAGGGATACAATGAGCAGTTCTTC.

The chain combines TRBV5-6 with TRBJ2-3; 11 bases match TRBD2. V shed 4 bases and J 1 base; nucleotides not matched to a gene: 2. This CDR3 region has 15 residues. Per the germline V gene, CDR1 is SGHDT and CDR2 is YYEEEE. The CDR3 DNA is TGTGCCAGCAGCACTAGCGGGGGCCGCACAGATACGCAGTATTTT. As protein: CASSTSGGRTDTQYF.

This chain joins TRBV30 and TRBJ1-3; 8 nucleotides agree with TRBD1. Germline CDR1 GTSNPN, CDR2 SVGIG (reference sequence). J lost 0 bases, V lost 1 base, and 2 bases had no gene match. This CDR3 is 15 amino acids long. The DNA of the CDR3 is TGTGCCTGGAGTGGGACAGGGATCTCTGGAAACACCATATATTTT. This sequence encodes CAWSGTGISGNTIYF.

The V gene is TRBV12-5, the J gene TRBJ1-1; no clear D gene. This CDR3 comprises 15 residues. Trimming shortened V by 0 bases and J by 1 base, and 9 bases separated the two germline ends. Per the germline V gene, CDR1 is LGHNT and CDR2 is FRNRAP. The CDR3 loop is CASGLVRGTNTEAFF. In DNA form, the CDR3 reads TGTGCTAGTGGTTTGGTACGGGGTACGAACACTGAAGCTTTCTTT. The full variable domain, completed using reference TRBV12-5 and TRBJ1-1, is DARVTQTPRHKVTEMGQEVTMRCQPILGHNTVFWYRQTMMQGLELLAYFRNRAPLDDSGMPKDRFSAEMPDATLATLKIQPSEPRDSAVYFCASGLVRGTNTEAFFGQGTRLTVV.

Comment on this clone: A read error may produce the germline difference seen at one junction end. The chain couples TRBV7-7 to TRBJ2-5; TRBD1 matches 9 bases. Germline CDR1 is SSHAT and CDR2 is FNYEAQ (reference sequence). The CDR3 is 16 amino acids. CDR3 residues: CASSPVSGQGKETQYF. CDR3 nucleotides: TGTGCTAGCAGCCCGGTGTCGGGACAGGGTAAAGAGACCCAGTACTTC.

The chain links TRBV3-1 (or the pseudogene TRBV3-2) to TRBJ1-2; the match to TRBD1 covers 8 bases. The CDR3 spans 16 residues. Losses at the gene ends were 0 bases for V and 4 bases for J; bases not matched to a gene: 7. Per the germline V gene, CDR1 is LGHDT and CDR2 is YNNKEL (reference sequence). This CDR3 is CASSQDMAGGIYGYTF. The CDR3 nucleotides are TGTGCCAGCAGCCAAGATATGGCAGGGGGCATCTATGGCTACACCTTC.

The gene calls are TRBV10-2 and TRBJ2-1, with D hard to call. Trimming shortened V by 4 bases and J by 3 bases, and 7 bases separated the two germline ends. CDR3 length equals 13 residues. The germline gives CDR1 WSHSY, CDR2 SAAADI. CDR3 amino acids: CASSVSDYNEQFF. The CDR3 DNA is TGCGCCAGCAGTGTGAGTGACTACAATGAGCAGTTCTTC.

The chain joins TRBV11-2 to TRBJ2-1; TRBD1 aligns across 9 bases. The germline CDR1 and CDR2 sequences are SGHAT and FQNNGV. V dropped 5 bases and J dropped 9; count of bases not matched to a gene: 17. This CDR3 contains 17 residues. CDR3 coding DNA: TGTGCCAGCAGCCGATTGCCCATACAGGGGGCGCGAGGTGAGCAGTTCTTC. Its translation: CASSRLPIQGARGEQFF.

The chain's CDR3 is CASSPQGAANYGYTF. For the CDR3, the DNA is TGTGCCAGTAGTCCACAGGGGGCGGCTAACTATGGCTACACCTTC. This chain connects TRBV19 to TRBJ1-2; 9 positions agree with TRBD1. Germline values: CDR1 LNHDA, CDR2 SQIVND (reference sequence). J gave up 0 bases and V 5 bases, and 4 bases lay outside the gene matches. CDR3 length: 15 amino acids.

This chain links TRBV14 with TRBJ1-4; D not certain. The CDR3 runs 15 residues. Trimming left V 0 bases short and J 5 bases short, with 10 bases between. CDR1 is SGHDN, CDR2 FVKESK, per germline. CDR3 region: CASSQDWRENEKLFF. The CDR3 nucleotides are TGTGCCAGCAGCCAAGATTGGCGGGAAAATGAAAAACTGTTTTTT.